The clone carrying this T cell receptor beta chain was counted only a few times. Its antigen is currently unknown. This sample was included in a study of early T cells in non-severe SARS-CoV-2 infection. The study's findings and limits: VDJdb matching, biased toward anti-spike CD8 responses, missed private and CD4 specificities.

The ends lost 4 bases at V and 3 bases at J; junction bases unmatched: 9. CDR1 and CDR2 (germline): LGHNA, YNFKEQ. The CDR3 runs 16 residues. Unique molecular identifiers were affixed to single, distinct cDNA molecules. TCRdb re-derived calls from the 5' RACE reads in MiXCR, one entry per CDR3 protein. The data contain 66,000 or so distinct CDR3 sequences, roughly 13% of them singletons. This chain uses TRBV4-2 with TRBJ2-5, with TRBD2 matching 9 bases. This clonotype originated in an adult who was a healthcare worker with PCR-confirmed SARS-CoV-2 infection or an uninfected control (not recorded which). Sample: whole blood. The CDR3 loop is CASSPSVRLAEETQYF. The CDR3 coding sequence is TGTGCCAGCAGCCCCTCAGTACGACTAGCGGAAGAGACCCAGTACTTC.